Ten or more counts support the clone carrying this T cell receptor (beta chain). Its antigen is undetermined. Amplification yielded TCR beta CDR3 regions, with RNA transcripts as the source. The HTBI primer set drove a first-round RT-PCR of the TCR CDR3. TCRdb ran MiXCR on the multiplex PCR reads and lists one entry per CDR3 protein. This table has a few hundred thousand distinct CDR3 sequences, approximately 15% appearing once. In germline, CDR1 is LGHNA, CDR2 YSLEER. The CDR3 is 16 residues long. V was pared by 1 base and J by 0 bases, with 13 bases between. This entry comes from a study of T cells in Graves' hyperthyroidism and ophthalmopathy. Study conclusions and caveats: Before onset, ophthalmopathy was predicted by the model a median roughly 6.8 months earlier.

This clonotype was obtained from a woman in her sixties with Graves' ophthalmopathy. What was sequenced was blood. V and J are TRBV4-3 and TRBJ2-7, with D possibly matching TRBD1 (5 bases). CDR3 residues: CASSQGLSTDSYEQYF. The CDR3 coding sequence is TGCGCCAGCAGCCAAGGGCTGTCGACAGACTCCTACGAGCAGTACTTC.